This T cell receptor beta chain was sequenced for a study of radiotherapy plus CTLA-4 blockade in lung cancer. General observations from the study: Radiotherapy with ipilimumab was followed by blood expansion of tumor-derived clones. Best predicting response, reportedly, were early blood T cell clone dynamics, with interferon-beta.

Ipilimumab CTLA-4 blockade and focal radiation were given to patients with chemo-refractory metastatic non-small-cell lung cancer. Some clones are missing from TCRdb's copy, which holds only in-frame ones; the method was immunoSEQ multiplex PCR. Of 65,000 to 85,000 clones listed, less than 85% are singletons. CDR3 length equals 18 residues. Germline CDR1 SGHTA, CDR2 FQGNSA. After removal of 6 bases from V and 4 bases from J, the junction contained 20 bases not matched to a gene. Turning to this clone: Antigen specificity is unknown.

The chain recombines TRBV7-2 with TRBJ1-2, with 7 bases that match TRBD1. The sample consisted of peripheral blood, taken from a patient treated with radiotherapy plus ipilimumab. The sequence derives from a human donor with non-small cell lung cancer whose response to radiotherapy plus ipilimumab could not be evaluated. Some clones in this sample may be carry-over from other donors' samples. The DNA for the CDR3 is TGTGCCAGCAGGTTACAGGGGAACACAGGGTCCGGGGCCTATGGCTACACCTTC. This translates into CASRLQGNTGSGAYGYTF. Full variable domain (missing parts from reference TRBV7-2 and TRBJ1-2): GAGVSQSPSNKVTEKGKDVELRCDPISGHTALYWYRQSLGQGLEFLIYFQGNSAPDKSGLPSDRFSAERTGGSVSTLTIQRTQQEDSAVYLCASRLQGNTGSGAYGYTFGSGTRLTVV.